This TCR beta chain was retrieved from a study of blood T cell repertoires in COVID-19. On the study more broadly: The cDNA or gDNA used as material had been derived from T cells, B-cell-depleted T cells, or PBMCs.

Germline V gene data show CDR1 as KGHDR and CDR2 as SFDVKD. V lost 0 bases to trimming and J lost 6 bases; unmatched junction nucleotides: 9. The CDR3 is made up of 18 amino acids. Sequencing was performed with immunoSEQ multiplex PCR; in TCRdb, only in-frame clones are kept and a portion is missing. The profile shows 150,000 to 200,000 clones, 80% to 90% of them singletons. V is TRBV24-1 and J is TRBJ2-3; TRBD1 aligns across 12 bases. This TCR came from a woman older than 75 with COVID-19, enrolled during active disease. The sample comprised peripheral blood. The CDR3 sequence is CATSDLEPGDRGPDTQYF. The CDR3 DNA follows: TGTGCCACCAGTGATTTGGAACCAGGGGACAGGGGGCCGGATACGCAGTATTTT.